This entry lists 20 T cell receptor beta chains sequenced from one sample in a study of spatial heterogeneity in lung cancer. Time point noted: sample taken at primary tumor resection. One entry per CDR3 protein, called by TCRdb with MiXCR from the 5' RACE reads. The sample lists fewer than 18,000 distinct CDR3 sequences; roughly 3.9% were seen once. Specimen: normal lung tissue next to the tumor, collected at surgery. The receptors were gathered from a male donor with early-stage non-small cell lung cancer.

About this clonotype itself: This beta chain represents an off-target read in a library built for alpha chains; its size is of limited meaning. This chain joins TRBV23-1 and TRBJ2-1, with a tentative D call TRBD1 (5 bases). TRBV23-1 is treated as an ORF (open reading frame) with a function not yet certain. This CDR3 spans 17 amino acids. V dropped 4 bases and J dropped 4 bases, with 20 bases sitting between them. The CDR3 region is CASSLPCTRVAYNEQFF. CDR3 DNA sequence: TGCGCCAGCAGTCTACCCTGCACCAGGGTGGCGTACAATGAGCAGTTCTTC.

This clonotype was seen many times. A library made for alpha chains picked up this beta chain off target, so its size means little. The rearrangement joins TRBV20-1 to TRBJ1-2, with 7 bases lining up with TRBD1. CDR1 DFQATT and CDR2 SNEGSKA come from the germline V gene (reference sequence). CDR3 length: 13 residues. J gave up 5 bases and V 5 bases, and 8 bases lay outside the gene matches. CDR3 DNA sequence: TGCAGTGCTGGAGGGACAGCTTTTTATGGCTACACCTTC. Its translation is CSAGGTAFYGYTF.

This clonotype was seen ten or more times. Because this beta chain is a stray read in a library intended to capture alpha chains, its abundance should not be given much weight. The chain is built from TRBV27 and TRBJ1-1; D is perhaps TRBD1 (6 bases). CDR3 size: 16 residues. Trimming removed 5 bases from V and 0 bases from J, with 16 bases in between. In germline, CDR1 is MNHEY, CDR2 SMNVEV (reference sequence). CDR3 loop: CASSNTWTVMNTEAFF. In DNA, the CDR3 is TGTGCCAGCAGTAACACCTGGACAGTAATGAACACTGAAGCTTTCTTT.

With respect to this clonotype: This beta chain is off target for a library built for alpha chains, so its abundance means little. The genes are TRBV30 and TRBJ2-5, with a weak D call TRBD1 (5 bases). In germline, CDR1 is GTSNPN, CDR2 SVGIG (reference sequence). This CDR3 has 14 residues. The V end was cut by 1 base, the J end by 5 bases, with 14 bases between. The CDR3 DNA reads TGTGCCTGGAGTGCACTGGGGCCCGGGGAGACCCAGTACTTC. This encodes CAWSALGPGETQYF.

This clonotype was counted at least ten times. In a library made to pick up alpha chains, this beta chain is a stray read with a size that means little. CDR3 loop: CSASQDGETQYF. CDR3 nucleotides: TGCAGTGCTAGTCAGGATGGGGAGACCCAGTACTTC. The rearrangement links TRBV20-1 to TRBJ2-5; no clear D. V lost 3 bases and J 5 bases, leaving 10 bases between the germline ends. The length of the CDR3 is 12 residues. Germline lookup yields CDR1 DFQATT and CDR2 SNEGSKA (reference sequence).

This clonotype occurred many times. Within a library made for alpha chains, this beta chain is off target, and its count is uninformative. The chain has TRBV7-2 and TRBJ2-1; 7 bases are a match to TRBD2. Germline CDR1 SGHTA, CDR2 FQGNSA. The CDR3 sequence is 16 residues long. V lost 2 bases, J lost 6 bases, and 10 bases stayed unmatched. In DNA, the CDR3 is TGTGCCAGCAGCTTAAAGGGGCGGGAGTATTTCAATGAGCAGTTCTTC. It translates to CASSLKGREYFNEQFF.

This clonotype was seen repeatedly, ten times or more. The junction differs from germline at one of its ends, possibly a read error. This beta chain is off target for a library built for alpha chains, so its abundance means little. V usage is TRBV20-1 and J usage is TRBJ2-7, with 7 bases matching TRBD2. Germline assignment: CDR1 DFQATT and CDR2 SNEGSKA (reference sequence). The CDR3 is 15 amino acids. CDR3 bases: TGCAGTGCTAGAGATAGGGGCGGGAGCTCCCACGAGCAGTACTTC. Translating it yields CSARDRGGSSHEQYF.

This clonotype has at least ten counts. The library was prepared for alpha chains; this beta chain is a stray read, so its frequency means little. J is TRBJ2-1 and V is TRBV24-1; TRBD2 is a possible D gene (6 bases). Between the trimmed V and J ends, which lost 3 bases and 7 bases, there was a span of 9 bases. The CDR3 has 13 residues. Germline V gives CDR1 KGHDR, CDR2 SFDVKD. This chain's CDR3 is CATSDRLVNEQFF. The CDR3 coding sequence is TGTGCCACCAGTGATAGACTAGTAAATGAGCAGTTCTTC.

The table lists this clonotype with many counts. For a library built for alpha chains, this beta chain is a stray read; little rests on its size. The chain has TRBV7-2 and TRBJ1-1; tentative D call: TRBD1 (5 bases). V shed 2 bases and J shed 1 base, with 11 bases lying between them. Germline values: CDR1 SGHTA, CDR2 FQGNSA. The CDR3 loop spans 15 amino acids. The CDR3 loop reads CASSLSSGQNTEAFF. CDR3 in DNA: TGTGCCAGCAGCTTAAGTTCAGGGCAGAACACTGAAGCTTTCTTT.

In its sample, this clonotype was seen many times. A library prepared for alpha chains yielded this beta chain as an off-target read; its size is of little meaning. This sequence joins TRBV20-1 and TRBJ2-1; 7 nucleotides agree with TRBD2. The junction had 11 bases not matched to a gene; V was cut back by 4 bases and J by 5 bases. The CDR3 has 15 amino acids. Germline-derived CDR1 and CDR2 are DFQATT and SNEGSKA (reference sequence). In DNA form, the CDR3 reads TGCAGTGCTACCGTTCCGGGAGGTCGAGACAATGAGCAGTTCTTC. Its translation: CSATVPGGRDNEQFF.

By its share, this clonotype is medium-sized. A library made for alpha chains picked up this beta chain off target, so its size means little. This chain's CDR3 is CASSPTPSGAWNEQFF. In DNA, the CDR3 is TGCGCCAGCAGCCCTACCCCTAGCGGGGCCTGGAATGAGCAGTTCTTC. V is TRBV5-1 and J is TRBJ2-1; 9 nucleotides line up with TRBD2. Germline CDR1 and CDR2: SGHRS and YFSETQ. Trimming at V came to 4 bases and at J to 7 bases, leaving 12 bases not matched to a gene. This CDR3 contains 16 residues.

This clonotype was seen repeatedly, ten times or more. This beta chain lies outside the target of a library built for alpha chains; its clone size means little. This chain joins TRBV10-3 and TRBJ1-6, with 7 bases fitting TRBD1. Trimming took 0 bases from V and 6 from J; bases not matched to a gene: 5. CDR3 length: 16 amino acids. CDR1 ENHRY and CDR2 SYGVKD come from the germline V gene. CDR3 in DNA: TGTGCCATCAGTGAGTCACAGGGGAGTTTTAATTCACCCCTCCACTTT. It specifies CAISESQGSFNSPLHF.

This clonotype was counted at least ten times. Being off target in a library aimed at alpha chains, this beta chain has a size of little meaning. The V call is TRBV7-9, the J call TRBJ2-6; unclear D gene. This CDR3 is 13 amino acids long. The ends were cut back, 8 bases at V and 4 bases at J, with 9 bases in the middle. Germline V gene lookup returns CDR1 SEHNR and CDR2 FQNEAQ (reference sequence). The CDR3: CASGVAGANVLTF. In DNA, the CDR3 is TGTGCCAGCGGGGTGGCGGGGGCCAACGTCCTGACTTTC.

This clonotype was counted at least ten times. Because this beta chain is a stray read in a library intended to capture alpha chains, its abundance should not be given much weight. V usage is TRBV7-2 and J usage is TRBJ2-1; 13 nucleotides align to TRBD2. CDR1 is SGHTA and CDR2 is FQGNSA in the germline V gene. The CDR3 sequence is 15 residues long. V was pared by 3 bases and J by 8 bases, with 4 bases of the junction left unmatched. CDR3 in amino acids: CASSFTSGRADEQFF. In DNA form, the CDR3 reads TGTGCCAGCAGCTTTACTAGCGGGAGGGCTGATGAGCAGTTCTTC. The full variable domain, completed using reference TRBV7-2 and TRBJ2-1, is GAGVSQSPSNKVTEKGKDVELRCDPISGHTALYWYRQSLGQGLEFLIYFQGNSAPDKSGLPSDRFSAERTGGSVSTLTIQRTQQEDSAVYLCASSFTSGRADEQFFGPGTRLTVL.

This clonotype is labeled as medium-sized. Since the library was made to target alpha chains, this beta chain is a stray read and its abundance is not meaningful. The CDR3 nucleotides read TGTGCCAGCAGCTTTGGACTCGGCTCCTACGAGCAGTACTTC. It specifies CASSFGLGSYEQYF. The V call is TRBV6-1, the J call TRBJ2-7, with a weak D call TRBD2 (5 bases). This CDR3 has 14 amino acids. Trimming removed 6 bases at V and 0 bases at J, with 12 bases between. The germline V gene encodes CDR1 MNHNS and CDR2 SASEGT.

This clonotype was recorded many times. This beta chain is a stray read from a library made for alpha chains; its abundance is not meaningful. The chain has TRBV24-1 and TRBJ2-3, with 11 bases that match TRBD2. The CDR3 contains 15 residues. Germline values: CDR1 KGHDR, CDR2 SFDVKD. The junction had 4 bases not matched to a gene; V was cut back by 6 bases and J by 3 bases. In DNA form, the CDR3 reads TGTGCCACCAGTCCCACTAGCGGGAGTACAGATACGCAGTATTTT. This encodes CATSPTSGSTDTQYF.

This clonotype is labeled medium-sized. With the library built for alpha chains, this beta chain is off target and its frequency is not meaningful. The V and J genes are TRBV27 and TRBJ2-3; no definite D call. CDR1 is MNHEY, CDR2 SMNVEV, per germline (reference sequence). This CDR3 spans 14 amino acids. V lost 3 bases, J lost 6 bases, and 13 bases lay in between. The CDR3 bases are TGTGCCAGCAGTTTTTTTCTAGAGTCGGATACGCAGTATTTT. Its translation: CASSFFLESDTQYF.

This clonotype was counted ten times or more. This beta chain is an off-target read within a library intended for alpha chains, so its frequency means little. The CDR3 DNA reads as TGTGCCAGCTCGTCCGACACCGGGGAGCTGTTTTTT. Protein: CASSSDTGELFF. This chain connects TRBV2 to TRBJ2-2; the D is unclear. The length of the CDR3 is 12 residues. The germline gives CDR1 SNHLY, CDR2 FYNNEI. The germline V and J ends were trimmed by 8 bases and 3 bases, with 7 bases remaining between them.

This clonotype showed up many times. Because this beta chain is a stray read in a library intended to capture alpha chains, its abundance should not be given much weight. V is TRBV7-2 and J is TRBJ2-7, with 8 nucleotides matching TRBD1. Germline-derived CDR1 and CDR2 are SGHTA and FQGNSA. Losses at the gene ends were 6 bases for V and 6 bases for J; bases not matched to a gene: 10. The CDR3 runs to 14 residues. The CDR3: CASSRTGRTGEQYF. Written as DNA, the CDR3 is TGTGCCAGCAGTCGGACAGGGCGCACGGGCGAGCAGTACTTC.

This clonotype is termed medium-sized. This beta chain turned up in a library designed for alpha chains; as an off-target read, its abundance says little. The chain joins TRBV7-9 to TRBJ1-3; 7 positions agree with TRBD1. Trimming cost V 6 bases and J 3 bases; bases outside gene matches: 11. This CDR3 is built from 16 residues. Germline V gene lookup returns CDR1 SEHNR and CDR2 FQNEAQ (reference sequence). CDR3 bases: TGTGCCAGCAGAGCAGACGGACAGGCTGGTGGAAACACCATATATTTT. This codes for CASRADGQAGGNTIYF.